This entry lists 21 T cell receptor beta chains sequenced from one sample in a study of T cell repertoires in cytomegalovirus infection. Their target antigens are unknown. Each CDR3 protein is one row after TCRdb ran MiXCR on the reads. Of 140,000 to 150,000 distinct CDR3 sequences in the sample, more than 30% were seen once. The sequencing used CD8+ T cells from cultured PBMCs, collected from culture after CMV antigen stimulation. The origin of the receptors is a human donor in good health (CMV status not recorded). Some clones in this sample may be carry-over from other donors' samples.

There are a few counts of this clonotype. The chain is built from TRBV7-9 and TRBJ1-2, with D unclear. The V end lost 1 base, the J end lost 8 bases, and 14 bases lay between the germline ends. This CDR3 has 14 amino acids. CDR1 is SEHNR and CDR2 is FQNEAQ in the germline V gene (reference sequence). The CDR3 loop is CASSLGPVGKGYTF. DNA for the CDR3: TGTGCCAGCAGCTTAGGGCCCGTCGGGAAGGGCTACACCTTC.

This chain joins TRBV7-4 and TRBJ1-1; no firm D call. Trimming left V 1 base short and J 10 bases short, with 10 bases between. Germline CDR1 reads SGHVT; CDR2 reads SQSDAQ. CDR3 length equals 12 residues. The CDR3 DNA reads as TGTGCCAGCAGCTTAGGAATAGAGGGAGCTTTCTTT. This translates into CASSLGIEGAFF.

This clonotype was found a few times. The chain couples TRBV7-3 to TRBJ2-3; D ambiguous. V dropped 4 bases and J dropped 5 bases, with 16 bases sitting between them. CDR1 and CDR2 (germline): SGHTA, FQGTGA. The CDR3 is made up of 15 amino acids. The CDR3 coding sequence is TGTGCCAGCAGCTCTACTCCTGGCGCCGAAGATACGCAGTATTTT. Translated, it gives CASSSTPGAEDTQYF.

V usage is TRBV12-3 or TRBV12-4 and J usage is TRBJ1-1; D is unresolved. There are 14 residues in the CDR3. Trimming took 7 bases from V and 0 from J, leaving 12 bases between them. CDR3 DNA: TGTGCCAGCACCCCTGTGACATTGAACACTGAAGCTTTCTTT. Translated: CASTPVTLNTEAFF.

This clonotype has only a few counts. The gene calls are TRBV28 and TRBJ1-6; D remains unclear. Per the germline V gene, CDR1 is MDHEN and CDR2 is SYDVKM. The V gene lost 7 bases and the J gene lost 7 bases, with 14 bases spanning the gap. This CDR3 is built from 14 residues. CDR3 nucleotide sequence: TGTGCCAGCACCTTTAGGTCCTTAAATTCACCCCTCCACTTT. Protein: CASTFRSLNSPLHF.

This clonotype was found many times. This chain joins TRBV7-9 and TRBJ1-4; no definite D call. Germline assignment: CDR1 SEHNR and CDR2 FQNEAQ (reference sequence). The length of the CDR3 is 13 residues. V was shortened by 2 bases and J by 12 bases, with 13 bases between the two germline ends. The DNA for the CDR3 is TGTGCCAGCAGCTTAATTCTATCGACCGAACTGTTTTTT. This codes for CASSLILSTELFF.

J is TRBJ1-3 and V is TRBV7-8; D gene uncertain. Trimming shortened V by 1 base and J by 5 bases, and 15 bases separated the two germline ends. This CDR3 is 16 amino acids long. Germline V CDR1 and CDR2: SGHVS, FQNEAQ. Here the CDR3 reads CASSLDRIPPRNTIYF. CDR3 bases: TGTGCCAGCAGCTTAGACCGCATACCGCCTCGAAACACCATATATTTT.

The chain is built from TRBV20-1 and TRBJ1-5, with a possible D match to TRBD1 (5 bases). CDR3 length: 15 amino acids. The germline gives CDR1 DFQATT, CDR2 SNEGSKA (reference sequence). V lost 6 bases, J lost 5 bases, and 20 bases lay in between. CDR3 bases: TGCAGTGCCATCGATCCCGGGGGTGTATATCAGCCCCAGCATTTT. This sequence encodes CSAIDPGGVYQPQHF.

The chain is built from TRBV7-9 and TRBJ2-2; TRBD1 matches 7 bases. Germline lookup yields CDR1 SEHNR and CDR2 FQNEAQ (reference sequence). The CDR3 is 15 residues long. The J segment lost 3 bases and the V segment lost 1 base, leaving 2 bases of the junction unmatched. The CDR3 region is CASSLGDSYTGELFF. The CDR3 DNA reads TGTGCCAGCAGCTTAGGGGACAGCTACACCGGGGAGCTGTTTTTT.

This clonotype showed up just a few times. The genes are TRBV27 and TRBJ2-2; TRBD2 aligns across 9 bases. The CDR3 is made up of 16 amino acids. The junction had 9 bases not matched to a gene; V was cut back by 3 bases and J by 7 bases. Germline loops: CDR1 MNHEY, CDR2 SMNVEV (reference sequence). In DNA form, the CDR3 reads TGTGCCAGCAGTTTTCGCGGGGGGGTTGATCGCGGGGAGCTGTTTTTT. It translates to CASSFRGGVDRGELFF.

This clonotype was picked up many times. V and J are TRBV25-1 and TRBJ1-1; D is ambiguous. Germline CDR1 and CDR2: MGHDK and SYGVNS. V dropped 6 bases and J dropped 7 bases, with 12 bases sitting between them. This CDR3 is 12 amino acids long. CDR3 region: CASSPGPFEAFF. The CDR3 DNA reads as TGTGCCAGCAGCCCCGGCCCGTTTGAAGCTTTCTTT.

The chain uses TRBV27 and TRBJ1-1; D is perhaps TRBD1 (6 bases). CDR1 is MNHEY and CDR2 is SMNVEV in the germline V gene (reference sequence). CDR3 size: 13 residues. Trimming removed 6 bases at V and 8 bases at J, with 16 bases between. The CDR3 protein is CASRNRAREEAFF. CDR3 DNA sequence: TGTGCCAGCAGGAACAGGGCCCGGGAGGAAGCTTTCTTT.

This clonotype has just a few counts. V gene TRBV11-2 combines with J gene TRBJ2-5, with TRBD2 matching over 7 bases. The CDR3 contains 12 residues. CDR1 SGHAT and CDR2 FQNNGV come from the germline V gene. V shed 3 bases, J shed 14 bases, and the junction held 9 bases outside the gene matches. The CDR3 DNA reads as TGTGCCAGCAGCTTGGGAGGGCAGGGAATCTACTTC. Amino acids: CASSLGGQGIYF. Filled out from reference TRBV11-2 and TRBJ2-5, the complete variable domain reads EAGVAQSPRYKIIEKRQSVAFWCNPISGHATLYWYQQILGQGPKLLIQFQNNGVVDDSQLPKDRFSAERLKGVDSTLKIQPAKLEDSAVYLCASSLGGQGIYFGPGTRLLVL.

There are a few counts of this clonotype. At one of its ends the junction is not consistent with the germline gene, which may arise from a read error. The rearrangement uses TRBV7-2 and TRBJ2-5; 12 bases are a match to TRBD2. CDR3 length: 15 amino acids. The germline gives CDR1 SGHTA, CDR2 FQGNSA. CDR3 bases: TGTGCCAGCAGCCTAGCGGGGGGGCTTCAAGAGACCCAGTACTTC. This translates into CASSLAGGLQETQYF.

This clonotype came up once. The chain carries TRBV29-1 and TRBJ2-2; D perhaps matches TRBD2 (6 bases). The V end lost 3 bases, the J end lost 4 bases, and 12 bases lay between the germline ends. CDR1 SQVTM and CDR2 ANQGSEA come from the germline V gene. There are 14 residues in the CDR3. CDR3 sequence reads: CSVEAGWGTGELFF. The CDR3 DNA follows: TGCAGCGTTGAGGCGGGGTGGGGCACCGGGGAGCTGTTTTTT.

The chain combines TRBV28 with TRBJ1-5; maybe TRBD1 (5 bases). Deletions cut 6 bases from V and 2 bases from J, with 14 bases between. The CDR3 loop spans 15 amino acids. The V gene's germline CDR1 is MDHEN and CDR2 SYDVKM. The CDR3 here is CASSREGRGNQPQHF. In DNA, the CDR3 is TGTGCCAGCAGCCGCGAGGGACGGGGCAATCAGCCCCAGCATTTT.

This chain links TRBV27 with TRBJ2-7, with D possibly matching TRBD1 (5 bases). Trimming left V 2 bases short and J 6 bases short, with 11 bases between. The CDR3 sequence is 13 residues long. Germline CDR1 reads MNHEY; CDR2 reads SMNVEV (reference sequence). The CDR3 DNA reads as TGTGCCAGCAGTTTAGTATCAGGGTCCGAGCAGTACTTC. Its protein is CASSLVSGSEQYF.

The chain has TRBV2 and TRBJ1-2; tentative D call: TRBD1 (5 bases). Germline-derived CDR1 and CDR2 are SNHLY and FYNNEI. This CDR3 contains 14 residues. V was pared by 5 bases and J by 6 bases, with 16 bases between. Here the CDR3 DNA reads TGTGCCAGCAGTCACCTGGGAGGGGTCGATGGCTACACCTTC. It codes for CASSHLGGVDGYTF. The full variable domain, completed using reference TRBV2 and TRBJ1-2, is EPEVTQTPSHQVTQMGQEVILRCVPISNHLYFYWYRQILGQKVEFLVSFYNNEISEKSEIFDDQFSVERPDGSNFTLKIRSTKLEDSAMYFCASSHLGGVDGYTFGSGTRLTVV.

This rearrangement joins TRBV7-6 to TRBJ2-1, with a tentative D call TRBD2 (5 bases). V was cut by 4 bases and J by 5 bases, with 9 bases left in between. Germline CDR1 SGHVS, CDR2 FNYEAQ. The CDR3 is made up of 13 amino acids. CDR3 sequence (DNA): TGTGCCAGCAGCTCCACTAGTAACAATGAGCAGTTCTTC. As protein: CASSSTSNNEQFF.

The rearrangement links TRBV5-6 to TRBJ2-1; TRBD1 matches at 9 bases. With V trimmed by 6 bases and J by 2 bases, 9 bases remained unmatched. This CDR3 has 16 residues. Germline CDR1 is SGHDT and CDR2 is YYEEEE. The CDR3: CASNFGDRVPYNEQFF. CDR3 nucleotide sequence: TGTGCCAGCAACTTCGGGGACAGGGTACCCTACAATGAGCAGTTCTTC.

The chain recombines TRBV7-2 with TRBJ2-1; 8 bases are shared with TRBD2. Per the germline V gene, CDR1 is SGHTA and CDR2 is FQGNSA. The trim removed 4 bases at V and 2 bases at J, leaving 7 bases unmatched. The CDR3 has 16 residues. CDR3 in DNA: TGTGCCAGCAGCTCCTACGGGGGGGCCCCCTACAATGAGCAGTTCTTC. Protein: CASSSYGGAPYNEQFF.